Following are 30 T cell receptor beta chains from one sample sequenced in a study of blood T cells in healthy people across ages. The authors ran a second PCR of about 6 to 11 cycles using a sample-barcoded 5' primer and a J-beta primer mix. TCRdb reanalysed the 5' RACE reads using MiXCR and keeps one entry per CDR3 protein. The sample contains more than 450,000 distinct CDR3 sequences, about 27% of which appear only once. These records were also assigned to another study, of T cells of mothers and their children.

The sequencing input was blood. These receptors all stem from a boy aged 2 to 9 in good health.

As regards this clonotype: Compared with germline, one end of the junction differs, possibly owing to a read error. The CDR3 DNA is TGTGCCATCAGTGAACAACTTAGCAATCGGCCCCAGCATTTT. Translated: CAISEQLSNRPQHF. The chain employs TRBV10-3 and TRBJ1-5; D gene ambiguous. This CDR3 is 14 amino acids long. Looked up from germline, CDR1 is ENHRY and CDR2 is SYGVKD.

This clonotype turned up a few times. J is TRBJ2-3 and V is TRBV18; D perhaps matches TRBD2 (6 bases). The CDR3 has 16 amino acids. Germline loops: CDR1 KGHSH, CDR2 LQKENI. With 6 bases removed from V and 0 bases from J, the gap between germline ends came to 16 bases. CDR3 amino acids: CASSQLAGFSTDTQYF. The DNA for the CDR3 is TGTGCCAGCTCTCAACTAGCCGGGTTTAGCACAGATACGCAGTATTTT. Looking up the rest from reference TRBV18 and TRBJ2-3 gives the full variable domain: NAGVMQNPRHLVRRRGQEARLRCSPMKGHSHVYWYRQLPEEGLKFMVYLQKENIIDESGMPKERFSAEFPKEGPSILRIQQVVRGDSAAYFCASSQLAGFSTDTQYFGPGTRLTVL.

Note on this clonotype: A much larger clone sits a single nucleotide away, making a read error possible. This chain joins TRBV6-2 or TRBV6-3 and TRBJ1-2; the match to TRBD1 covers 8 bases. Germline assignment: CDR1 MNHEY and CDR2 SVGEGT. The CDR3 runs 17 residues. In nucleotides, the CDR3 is TGTGCCGGCAGTTCCGGCGGACAGGGCCCGACTAACTATGGCTACACCTTC. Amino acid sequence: CAGSSGGQGPTNYGYTF.

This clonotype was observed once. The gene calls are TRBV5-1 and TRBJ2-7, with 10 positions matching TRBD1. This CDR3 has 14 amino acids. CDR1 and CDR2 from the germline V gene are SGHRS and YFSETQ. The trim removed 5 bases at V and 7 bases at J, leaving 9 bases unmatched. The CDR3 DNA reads TGCGCCAGCAGTGCGCTGACAGGGGGCTATGAGCAGTACTTC. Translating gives CASSALTGGYEQYF.

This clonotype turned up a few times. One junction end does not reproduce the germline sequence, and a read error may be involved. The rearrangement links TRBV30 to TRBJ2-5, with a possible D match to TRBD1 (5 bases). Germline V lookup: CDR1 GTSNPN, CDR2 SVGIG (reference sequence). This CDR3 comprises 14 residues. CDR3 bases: TGTGCCTGGAGTGTCAGGGCGCTCCAAGGGACCCAGTACTTC. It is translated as CAWSVRALQGTQYF.

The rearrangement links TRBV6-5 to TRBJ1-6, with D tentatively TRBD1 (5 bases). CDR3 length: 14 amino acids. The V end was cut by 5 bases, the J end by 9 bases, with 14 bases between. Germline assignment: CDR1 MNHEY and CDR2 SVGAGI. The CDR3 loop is CASSRDVRSSPLHF. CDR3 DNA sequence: TGTGCCAGCAGTCGGGACGTTAGGAGTTCACCCCTCCACTTT.

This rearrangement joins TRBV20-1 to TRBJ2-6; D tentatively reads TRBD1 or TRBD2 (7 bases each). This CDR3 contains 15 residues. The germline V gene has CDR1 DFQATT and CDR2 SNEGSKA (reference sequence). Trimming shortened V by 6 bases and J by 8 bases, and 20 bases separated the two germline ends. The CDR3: CSAQGGGSVPNVLTF. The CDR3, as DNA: TGCAGTGCCCAGGGGGGGGGCTCTGTACCCAACGTCCTGACTTTC.

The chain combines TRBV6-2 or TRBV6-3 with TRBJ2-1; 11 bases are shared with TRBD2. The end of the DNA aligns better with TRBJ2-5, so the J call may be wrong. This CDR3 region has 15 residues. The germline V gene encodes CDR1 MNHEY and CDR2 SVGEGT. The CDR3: CASRPPGLAEETQYF. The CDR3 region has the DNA TGTGCCAGCAGACCCCCGGGACTAGCGGAAGAGACCCAGTACTTC.

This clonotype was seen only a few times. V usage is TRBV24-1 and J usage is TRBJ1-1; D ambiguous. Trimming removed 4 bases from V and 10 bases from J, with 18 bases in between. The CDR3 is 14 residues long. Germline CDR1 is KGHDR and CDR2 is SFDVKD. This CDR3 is CATSDATRDEGAFF. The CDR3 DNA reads TGTGCCACCAGTGACGCCACTCGAGACGAGGGAGCTTTCTTT.

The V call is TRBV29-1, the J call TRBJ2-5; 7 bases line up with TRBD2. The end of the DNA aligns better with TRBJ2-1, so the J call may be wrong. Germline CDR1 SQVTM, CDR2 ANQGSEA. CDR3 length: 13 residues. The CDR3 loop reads CSVEDRGEGEQFF. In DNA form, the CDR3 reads TGCAGCGTTGAAGATCGCGGGGAGGGTGAGCAGTTCTTC.

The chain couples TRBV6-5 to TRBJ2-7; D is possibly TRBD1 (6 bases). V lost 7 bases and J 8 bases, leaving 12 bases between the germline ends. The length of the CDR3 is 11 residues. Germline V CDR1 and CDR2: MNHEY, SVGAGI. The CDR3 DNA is TGTGCCAGCAACCAGAGGGGGAAGCAGTACTTC. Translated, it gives CASNQRGKQYF.

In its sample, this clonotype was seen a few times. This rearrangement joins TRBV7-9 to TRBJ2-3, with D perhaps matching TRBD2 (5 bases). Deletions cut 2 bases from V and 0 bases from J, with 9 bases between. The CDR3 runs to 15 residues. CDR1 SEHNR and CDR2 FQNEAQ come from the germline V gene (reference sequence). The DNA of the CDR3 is TGTGCCAGCAGCTTAACACGCGGGAGCACAGATACGCAGTATTTT. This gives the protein CASSLTRGSTDTQYF.

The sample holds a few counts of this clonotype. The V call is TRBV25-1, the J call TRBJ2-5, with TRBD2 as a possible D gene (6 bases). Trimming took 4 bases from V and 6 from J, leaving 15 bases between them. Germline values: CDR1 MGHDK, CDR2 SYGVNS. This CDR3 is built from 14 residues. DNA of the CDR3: TGTGCCAGCAGTGTAACGGGGGACGTGAAGACCCAGTACTTC. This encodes CASSVTGDVKTQYF.

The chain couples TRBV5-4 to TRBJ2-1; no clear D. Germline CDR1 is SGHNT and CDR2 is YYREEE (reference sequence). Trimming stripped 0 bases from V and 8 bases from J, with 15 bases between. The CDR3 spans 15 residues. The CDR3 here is CASSLALGLRDEQFF. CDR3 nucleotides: TGTGCCAGCAGCTTGGCCTTGGGGTTACGGGATGAGCAGTTCTTC.

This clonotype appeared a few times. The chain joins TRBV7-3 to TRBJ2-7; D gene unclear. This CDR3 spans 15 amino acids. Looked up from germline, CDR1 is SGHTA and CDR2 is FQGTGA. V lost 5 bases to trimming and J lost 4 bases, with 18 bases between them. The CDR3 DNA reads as TGTGCCAGCAGCCCCCTTCGTTGGGTGAGGTACGAGCAGTACTTC. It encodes CASSPLRWVRYEQYF.

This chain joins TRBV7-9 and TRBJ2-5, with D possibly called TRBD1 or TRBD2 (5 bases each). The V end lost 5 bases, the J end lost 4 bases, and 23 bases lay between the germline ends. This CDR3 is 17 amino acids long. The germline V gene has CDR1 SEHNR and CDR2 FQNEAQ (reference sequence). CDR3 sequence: CASSPLEGPTRGETQYF. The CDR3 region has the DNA TGTGCCAGCAGCCCTTTAGAGGGACCAACGAGAGGAGAGACCCAGTACTTC. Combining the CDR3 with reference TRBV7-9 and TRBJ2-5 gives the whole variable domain DTGVSQNPRHKITKRGQNVTFRCDPISEHNRLYWYRQTLGQGPEFLTYFQNEAQLEKSRLLSDRFSAERPKGSFSTLEIQRTEQGDSAMYLCASSPLEGPTRGETQYFGPGTRLLVL.

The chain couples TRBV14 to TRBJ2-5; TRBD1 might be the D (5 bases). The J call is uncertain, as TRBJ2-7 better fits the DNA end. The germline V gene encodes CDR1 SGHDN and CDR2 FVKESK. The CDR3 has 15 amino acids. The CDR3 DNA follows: TGTGCCAGCAGCCAAGATTACAGGTGGGGCTACGAGCAGTACTTC. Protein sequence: CASSQDYRWGYEQYF.

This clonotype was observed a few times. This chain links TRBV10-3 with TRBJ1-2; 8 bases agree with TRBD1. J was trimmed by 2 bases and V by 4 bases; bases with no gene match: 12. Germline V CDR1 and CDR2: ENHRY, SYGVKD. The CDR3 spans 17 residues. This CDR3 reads CAISAGAGTGLNYGYTF. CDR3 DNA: TGTGCCATCAGTGCTGGGGCCGGGACAGGCCTGAACTATGGCTACACCTTC.

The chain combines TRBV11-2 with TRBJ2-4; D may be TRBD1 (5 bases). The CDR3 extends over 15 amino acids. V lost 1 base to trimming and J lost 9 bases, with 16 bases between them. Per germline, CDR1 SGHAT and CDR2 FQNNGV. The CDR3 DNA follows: TGTGCCAGCAGCTTAGCGTCGACAGTGAGAGGCATTCAGTACTTC. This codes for CASSLASTVRGIQYF.

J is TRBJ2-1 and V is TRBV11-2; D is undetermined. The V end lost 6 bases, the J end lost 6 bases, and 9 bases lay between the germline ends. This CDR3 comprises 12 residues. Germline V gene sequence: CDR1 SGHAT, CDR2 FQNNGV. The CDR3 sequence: CASSLTINEQFF. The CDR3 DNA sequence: TGTGCCAGCAGTCTCACCATCAATGAGCAGTTCTTC.

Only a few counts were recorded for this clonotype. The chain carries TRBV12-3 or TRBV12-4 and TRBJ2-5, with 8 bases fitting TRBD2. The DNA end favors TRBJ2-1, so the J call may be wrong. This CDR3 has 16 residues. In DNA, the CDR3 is TGTGCCAGCAGTTTTCGACGAGCGGGAGTCATAATTGAGCAGTTCTTC. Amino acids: CASSFRRAGVIIEQFF.

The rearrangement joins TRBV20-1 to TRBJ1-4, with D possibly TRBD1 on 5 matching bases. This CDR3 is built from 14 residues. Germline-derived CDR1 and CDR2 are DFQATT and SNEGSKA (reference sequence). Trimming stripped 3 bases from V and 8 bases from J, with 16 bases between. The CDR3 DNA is TGCAGTGCTAGGGGGCCAGGTGGGAAAGAAAAACTGTTTTTT. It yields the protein CSARGPGGKEKLFF.

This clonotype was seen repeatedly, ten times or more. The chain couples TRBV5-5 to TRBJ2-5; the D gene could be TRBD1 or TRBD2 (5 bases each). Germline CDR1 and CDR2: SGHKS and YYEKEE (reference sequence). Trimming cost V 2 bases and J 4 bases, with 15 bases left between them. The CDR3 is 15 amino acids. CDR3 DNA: TGTGCCAGCAGCTTCGGGACCCTAGAACGAGAGACCCAGTACTTC. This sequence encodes CASSFGTLERETQYF.

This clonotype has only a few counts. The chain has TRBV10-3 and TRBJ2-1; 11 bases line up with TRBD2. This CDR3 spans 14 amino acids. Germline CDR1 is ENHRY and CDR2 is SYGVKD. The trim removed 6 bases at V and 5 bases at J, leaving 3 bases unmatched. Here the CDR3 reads CAIRGTSGNNEQFF. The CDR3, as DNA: TGTGCCATCAGGGGGACTAGCGGTAACAATGAGCAGTTCTTC.

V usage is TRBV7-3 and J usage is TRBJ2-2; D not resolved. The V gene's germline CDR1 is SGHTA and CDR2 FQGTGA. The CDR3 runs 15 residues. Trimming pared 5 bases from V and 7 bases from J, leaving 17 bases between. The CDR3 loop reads CASSPASGWGGELFF. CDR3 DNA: TGTGCCAGCAGCCCCGCCTCGGGCTGGGGCGGGGAGCTGTTTTTT.

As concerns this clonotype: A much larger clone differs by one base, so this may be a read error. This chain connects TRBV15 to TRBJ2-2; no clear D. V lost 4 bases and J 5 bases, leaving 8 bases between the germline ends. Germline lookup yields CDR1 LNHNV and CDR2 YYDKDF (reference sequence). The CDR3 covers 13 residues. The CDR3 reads CATSIQITGELFF. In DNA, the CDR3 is TGTGCCACCAGCATTCAGATAACCGGGGAGCTGTTTTTT.

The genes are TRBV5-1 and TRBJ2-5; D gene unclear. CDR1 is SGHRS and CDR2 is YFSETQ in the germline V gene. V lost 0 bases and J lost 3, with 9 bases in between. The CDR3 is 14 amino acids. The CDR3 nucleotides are TGCGCCAGCAGCTTGGACGCTGGGGAAGAGACCCAGTACTTC. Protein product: CASSLDAGEETQYF.

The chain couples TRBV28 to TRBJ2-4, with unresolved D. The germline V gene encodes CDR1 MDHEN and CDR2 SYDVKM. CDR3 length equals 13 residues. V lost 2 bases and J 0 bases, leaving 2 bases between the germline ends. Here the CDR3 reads CASSLLAKNIQYF. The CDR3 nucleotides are TGTGCCAGCAGTTTACTAGCCAAAAACATTCAGTACTTC.

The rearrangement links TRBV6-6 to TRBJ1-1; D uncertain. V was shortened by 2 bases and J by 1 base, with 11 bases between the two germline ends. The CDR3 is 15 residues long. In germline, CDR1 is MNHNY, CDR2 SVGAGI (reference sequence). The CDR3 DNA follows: TGTGCCAGCAGTTACGGTGGGCAGAGGAACACTGAAGCTTTCTTT. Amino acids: CASSYGGQRNTEAFF.

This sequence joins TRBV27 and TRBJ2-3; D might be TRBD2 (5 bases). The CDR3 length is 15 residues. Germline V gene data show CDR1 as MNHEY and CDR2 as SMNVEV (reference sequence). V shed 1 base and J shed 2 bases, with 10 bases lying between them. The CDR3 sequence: CASSLYRGHTDTQYF. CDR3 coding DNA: TGTGCCAGCAGTTTATACAGAGGGCACACAGATACGCAGTATTTT.